This note documents a single T cell receptor beta chain sequence. Its matching antigen is unknown. Treatment given: roughly 19 received Ad26.COV2.S at low or high dose, single or two shots; about 5 received placebo; per-sample allocation not given. Day 63 after the first injection of vaccine or placebo was the sampling time. This entry is derived from a study of Ad26.COV2.S vaccination and SARS-CoV-2 variants. Looking at the study overall: Participant was drawn from the COV1001 Ad26.COV2.S trial arm. Ad26.COV2.S was injected intramuscularly once or twice, 56 days apart. Notes on the study in general: Greater spike-specific TCR breadth was seen in vaccine recipients than in placebo recipients.

The method was immunoSEQ multiplex PCR; TCRdb's version includes in-frame clones alone and lacks a portion of them. The sample has approximately 410,000 clones; approximately 92% are singletons. Germline V gives CDR1 SGHRS, CDR2 YFSETQ. The CDR3 extends over 13 amino acids. The J segment lost 5 bases and the V segment lost 3 bases, leaving 2 bases of the junction unmatched. The sequence came from a person aged 18-60 years who received the Ad26.COV2.S COVID-19 vaccine or a placebo. The chain couples TRBV5-1 to TRBJ1-2; 9 nucleotides agree with TRBD1. Sequenced material: peripheral blood, taken in a trial of Ad26.COV2.S vaccine versus placebo. The CDR3 bases are TGCGCCAGCAGCTCGGACAGGGGATATGGCTACACCTTC. Protein: CASSSDRGYGYTF.